The clone carrying this T cell receptor beta chain occurred a few times. The time point was: patch test 2, 6 weeks after DPC sensitization. Indicated treatment: therapeutic diphenylcyclopropenone sensitization with weekly scalp DPC. This sample is part of a study of human T cells and chemical hapten exposure. TCRdb re-derived calls from the RACE reads in MiXCR, one entry per CDR3 protein. The data show 85,000 or so distinct CDR3 sequences, with about 9.9% seen just once and 1.6% held by the top ten. The CDR3 totals 15 residues. Trimming cost V 0 bases and J 0 bases, with 11 bases left between them. Germline V gene lookup returns CDR1 SQVTM and CDR2 ANQGSEA.

The chain has TRBV29-1 and TRBJ1-1, with unresolved D. The specimen comprised whole blood, sampled in connection with sensitization to the hapten diphenylcyclopropenone (DPC). The sequence was collected from a man aged 18 to 30 with alopecia areata. Some clones in this sample may be carry-over from other donors' samples. CDR3 residues: CSVEDPAGMNTEAFF. As DNA, the CDR3 is TGCAGCGTTGAAGATCCTGCGGGGATGAACACTGAAGCTTTCTTT.